One sample yielded the 20 T cell receptor beta chains listed below, sequenced in a study of shared clonotypes between healthy human individuals. The data were produced by immunoSEQ multiplex PCR, yet TCRdb's version contains in-frame clones alone and is incomplete. The sample holds approximately 2.3 million clones, more than 80% seen once. Sample: naive CD4+ T cells from PBMCs. Documented subset: CD45RA+ positively selected. Receptors were obtained from a man aged 18 to 29 in good health. Some clones in this sample may be carry-over from other donors' samples.

The chain employs TRBV28 and TRBJ1-5, with D possibly matching TRBD1 (5 bases). Trimming pared 4 bases from V and 0 bases from J, leaving 16 bases between. CDR3 length equals 17 residues. Per germline, CDR1 MDHEN and CDR2 SYDVKM. The DNA of the CDR3 is TGTGCCAGCAGTTCACATGGGACGGAATTTAGCAATCAGCCCCAGCATTTT. Protein product: CASSSHGTEFSNQPQHF.

This chain joins TRBV6-1 and TRBJ1-1; D ambiguous. V shed 5 bases and J shed 0 bases, with 13 bases lying between them. Germline V CDR1 and CDR2: MNHNS, SASEGT. This CDR3 contains 15 residues. The CDR3 here is CASSSRPILNTEAFF. CDR3 nucleotide sequence: TGTGCCAGCAGTTCCAGACCGATCCTGAACACTGAAGCTTTCTTT.

The genes are TRBV19 and TRBJ1-5; D possibly corresponds to TRBD1 (6 bases). The length of the CDR3 is 12 residues. Germline V gene sequence: CDR1 LNHDA, CDR2 SQIVND (reference sequence). V dropped 10 bases and J dropped 6 bases, with 13 bases sitting between them. CDR3: CATKWGAQPQHF. CDR3 coding DNA: TGTGCCACTAAGTGGGGGGCTCAGCCCCAGCATTTT.

This clone has only a few counts. This chain uses TRBV5-1 with TRBJ2-3; 14 bases are shared with TRBD2. V lost 5 bases to trimming and J lost 4 bases; unmatched junction nucleotides: 18. Per germline, CDR1 SGHRS and CDR2 YFSETQ. The CDR3 runs to 20 residues. CDR3 region: CASRATPGTSGRFAPDTQYF. CDR3 DNA sequence: TGCGCCAGCAGGGCAACCCCCGGGACTAGCGGGAGATTTGCCCCAGATACGCAGTATTTT.

The V and J genes are TRBV7-2 and TRBJ2-7; the D is unclear. Germline values: CDR1 SGHTA, CDR2 FQGNSA. V was trimmed by 5 bases and J by 1 base, leaving 6 bases between them. The CDR3 length is 12 residues. CDR3 region: CASSPRSYEQYF. The DNA for the CDR3 is TGTGCCAGCAGCCCGCGTTCCTACGAGCAGTACTTC.

The chain joins TRBV27 to TRBJ2-2; the match to TRBD1 covers 7 bases. V was pared by 5 bases and J by 6 bases, with 21 bases of the junction left unmatched. Germline V lookup: CDR1 MNHEY, CDR2 SMNVEV (reference sequence). This CDR3 region has 19 residues. The CDR3 DNA sequence: TGTGCCAGCAGTCCTATAACCGGGACAGTTGTGTGGGGAGCCGGGGAGCTGTTTTTT. Protein product: CASSPITGTVVWGAGELFF.

V gene TRBV7-2 combines with J gene TRBJ2-3; D might be TRBD2 (7 bases). The CDR3 covers 17 residues. The germline gives CDR1 SGHTA, CDR2 FQGNSA. V shed 7 bases and J shed 2 bases, with 22 bases lying between them. The CDR3 loop reads CASTRRGAGRPTDTQYF. The CDR3 DNA sequence: TGTGCCAGCACCCGCCGGGGGGCGGGACGTCCCACAGATACGCAGTATTTT.

The chain recombines TRBV7-8 with TRBJ2-1, with a tentative D call TRBD2 (5 bases). CDR1 SGHVS and CDR2 FQNEAQ come from the germline V gene. V lost 5 bases and J 13 bases, leaving 24 bases between the germline ends. The length of the CDR3 is 15 residues. The CDR3 region is CASSPGTSLQTIQFF. DNA for the CDR3: TGTGCCAGCAGCCCAGGAACTAGTCTCCAGACGATACAGTTCTTC.

This clone was detected only a few times. The chain uses TRBV5-6 and TRBJ1-1, with D maybe TRBD1 (6 bases). Between the trimmed V and J ends, which lost 0 bases and 1 base, there was a span of 10 bases. This CDR3 comprises 15 residues. Germline CDR1 SGHDT, CDR2 YYEEEE. The CDR3 sequence is CASSLVGGGNTEAFF. The CDR3 nucleotides are TGTGCCAGCAGCTTGGTCGGGGGCGGGAACACTGAAGCTTTCTTT.

V usage is TRBV7-9 and J usage is TRBJ2-2; 8 nucleotides line up with TRBD2. V lost 3 bases, J lost 5 bases, and 8 bases stayed unmatched. Germline V CDR1 and CDR2: SEHNR, FQNEAQ (reference sequence). The CDR3 has 16 amino acids. CDR3 bases: TGTGCCAGCAGCTTTATAGCGGGAACGACGACCGGGGAGCTGTTTTTT. Its protein product is CASSFIAGTTTGELFF.

This clone was found a few times. The V call is TRBV29-1, the J call TRBJ1-1, with 8 bases aligning to TRBD1. The V gene end was trimmed by 5 bases and the J gene end by 5 bases; junction bases not matched to a gene: 7. The germline V gene encodes CDR1 SQVTM and CDR2 ANQGSEA. This CDR3 has 13 residues. Here the CDR3 reads CSVRTGRWTEAFF. CDR3 DNA sequence: TGCAGCGTTAGGACAGGGAGGTGGACTGAAGCTTTCTTT.

The chain employs TRBV28 and TRBJ1-2; D ambiguous. The V end was cut by 2 bases, the J end by 9 bases, with 10 bases between. Germline V CDR1 and CDR2: MDHEN, SYDVKM. The CDR3 length is 12 residues. This CDR3 reads CASSLVGLRYTF. CDR3 coding DNA: TGTGCCAGCAGTTTAGTGGGTCTACGCTACACCTTC.

This chain links TRBV7-2 with TRBJ1-5; D uncertain. Germline loops: CDR1 SGHTA, CDR2 FQGNSA. There are 16 residues in the CDR3. Between the trimmed V and J ends, which lost 3 bases and 2 bases, there was a span of 14 bases. The CDR3 loop is CASSFRAPRRNQPQHF. DNA for the CDR3: TGTGCCAGCAGCTTCCGGGCCCCTCGGCGCAATCAGCCCCAGCATTTT.

This sequence joins TRBV5-1 and TRBJ2-1; 7 bases agree with TRBD1. In germline, CDR1 is SGHRS, CDR2 YFSETQ. The CDR3 is 14 residues long. The V and J ends lost 7 bases and 2 bases, in that order; junction bases with no gene match: 6. CDR3 sequence (DNA): TGCGCCAGCGGAATGGGGACAGCCTACAATGAGCAGTTCTTC. Encoded protein: CASGMGTAYNEQFF.

With regard to this clone: The sample has other DNA sequences that encode this CDR3 too. The chain combines TRBV7-9 with TRBJ2-3; tentative D call: TRBD2 (6 bases). The germline V gene encodes CDR1 SEHNR and CDR2 FQNEAQ (reference sequence). The V and J ends lost 1 base and 5 bases respectively, with 7 bases between them. The CDR3 is 13 amino acids. CDR3 nucleotide sequence: TGTGCCAGCAGCTTAGGCGGGGAAGATACGCAGTATTTT. Amino acid sequence: CASSLGGEDTQYF.

The rearrangement links TRBV2 to TRBJ1-1, with TRBD1 matching over 9 bases. The CDR3 totals 11 residues. With V trimmed by 6 bases and J by 8 bases, 1 base remained unmatched. CDR1 is SNHLY and CDR2 is FYNNEI in the germline V gene. CDR3: CASRGTGEAFF. CDR3 bases: TGTGCCAGCAGAGGGACAGGGGAAGCTTTCTTT.

The genes are TRBV28 and TRBJ1-1; D is unresolved. This CDR3 region has 12 residues. Trimming removed 7 bases at V and 3 bases at J, with 9 bases between. The V gene's germline CDR1 is MDHEN and CDR2 SYDVKM. The CDR3 protein is CASISSDTEAFF. The CDR3 region has the DNA TGTGCCAGCATATCGTCTGACACTGAAGCTTTCTTT.

This sequence joins TRBV29-1 and TRBJ2-7, with D possibly TRBD1 on 7 matching bases. There are 15 residues in the CDR3. V lost 6 bases and J lost 5, with 23 bases in between. CDR1 is SQVTM and CDR2 is ANQGSEA in the germline V gene. This CDR3 reads CSVYGAGQTPHEQYF. Written as DNA, the CDR3 is TGCAGCGTCTATGGGGCGGGACAGACTCCCCACGAGCAGTACTTC.

This clone was seen only a few times. The gene calls are TRBV2 and TRBJ1-5; the D gene is possibly TRBD1 (5 bases). The length of the CDR3 is 13 residues. The germline gives CDR1 SNHLY, CDR2 FYNNEI. V was cut by 6 bases and J by 5 bases, with 11 bases left in between. Here the CDR3 reads CASRDVGDQPQHF. In DNA form, the CDR3 reads TGTGCCAGCAGGGACGTAGGGGATCAGCCCCAGCATTTT.

The chain recombines TRBV4-2 with TRBJ2-7; D unclear. This CDR3 region has 13 residues. Germline CDR1 is LGHNA and CDR2 is YNFKEQ. The ends were cut back, 1 base at V and 3 bases at J, with 7 bases in the middle. CDR3 loop: CASSQGGDYEQYF. The CDR3, as DNA: TGTGCCAGCAGCCAAGGAGGAGACTACGAGCAGTACTTC.